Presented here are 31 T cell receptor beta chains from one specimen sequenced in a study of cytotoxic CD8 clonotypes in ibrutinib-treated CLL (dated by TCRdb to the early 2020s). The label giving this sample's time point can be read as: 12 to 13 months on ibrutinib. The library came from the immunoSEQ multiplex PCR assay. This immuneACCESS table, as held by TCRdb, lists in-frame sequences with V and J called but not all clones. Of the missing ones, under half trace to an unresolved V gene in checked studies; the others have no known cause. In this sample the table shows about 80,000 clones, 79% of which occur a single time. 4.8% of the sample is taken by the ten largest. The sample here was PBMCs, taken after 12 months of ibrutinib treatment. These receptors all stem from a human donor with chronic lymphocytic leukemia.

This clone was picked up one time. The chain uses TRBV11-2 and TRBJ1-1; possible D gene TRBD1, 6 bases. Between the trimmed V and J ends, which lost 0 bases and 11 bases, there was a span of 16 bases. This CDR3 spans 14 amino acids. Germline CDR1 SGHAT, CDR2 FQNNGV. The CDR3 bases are TGTGCCAGCAGCTTAGAGACCGGGACATCGGGGGCTTTCTTT. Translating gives CASSLETGTSGAFF.

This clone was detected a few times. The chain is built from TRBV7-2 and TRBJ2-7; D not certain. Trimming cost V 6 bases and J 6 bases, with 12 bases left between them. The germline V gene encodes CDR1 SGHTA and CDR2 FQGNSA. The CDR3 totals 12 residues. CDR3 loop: CASSLLGIEQYF. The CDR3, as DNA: TGTGCCAGCAGTTTGTTGGGGATCGAGCAGTACTTC.

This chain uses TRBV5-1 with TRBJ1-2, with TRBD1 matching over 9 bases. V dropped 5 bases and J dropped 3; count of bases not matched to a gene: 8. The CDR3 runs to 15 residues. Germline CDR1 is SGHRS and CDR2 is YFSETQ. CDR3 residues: CASRLPGQGDYGYTF. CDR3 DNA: TGCGCCAGCAGGCTACCGGGACAGGGTGACTATGGCTACACCTTC.

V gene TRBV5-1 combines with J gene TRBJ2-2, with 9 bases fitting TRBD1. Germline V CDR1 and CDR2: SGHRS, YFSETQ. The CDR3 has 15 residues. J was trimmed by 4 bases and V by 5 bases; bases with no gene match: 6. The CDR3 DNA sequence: TGCGCCAGCAGGGGGGACAGGGAGGGCACCGGGGAGCTGTTTTTT. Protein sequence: CASRGDREGTGELFF. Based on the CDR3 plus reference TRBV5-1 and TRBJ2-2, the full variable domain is KAGVTQTPRYLIKTRGQQVTLSCSPISGHRSVSWYQQTPGQGLQFLFEYFSETQRNKGNFPGRFSGRQFSNSRSEMNVSTLELGDSALYLCASRGDREGTGELFFGEGSRLTVL.

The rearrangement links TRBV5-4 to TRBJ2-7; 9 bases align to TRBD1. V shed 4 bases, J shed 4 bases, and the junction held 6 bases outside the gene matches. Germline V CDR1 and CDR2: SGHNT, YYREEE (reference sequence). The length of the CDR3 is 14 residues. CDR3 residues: CASSPQGAGYEQYF. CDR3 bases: TGTGCCAGCAGCCCACAGGGGGCAGGGTACGAGCAGTACTTC.

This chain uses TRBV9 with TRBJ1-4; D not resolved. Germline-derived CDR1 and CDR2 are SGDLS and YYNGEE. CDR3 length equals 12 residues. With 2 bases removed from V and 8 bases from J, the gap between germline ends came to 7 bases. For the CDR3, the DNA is TGTGCCAGCAGCGTGGGTGAAGAAAAACTGTTTTTT. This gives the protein CASSVGEEKLFF.

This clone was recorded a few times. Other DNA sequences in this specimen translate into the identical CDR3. For the CDR3, the DNA is TGCAGCGTTGGGCGGACTAGCGGGGGCAATGAGCAGTTCTTC. Translated, it gives CSVGRTSGGNEQFF. The chain recombines TRBV29-1 with TRBJ2-1; 13 bases match TRBD2. The V gene end was trimmed by 4 bases and the J gene end by 6 bases; junction bases not matched to a gene: 3. Germline CDR1 and CDR2: SQVTM and ANQGSEA. This CDR3 comprises 14 residues.

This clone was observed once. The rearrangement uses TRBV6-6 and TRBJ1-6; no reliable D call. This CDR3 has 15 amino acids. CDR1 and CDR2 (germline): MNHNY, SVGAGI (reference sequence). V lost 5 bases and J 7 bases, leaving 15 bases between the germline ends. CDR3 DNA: TGTGCCAGCAGTCCCACCGGGCGATCCAATTCACCCCTCCACTTT. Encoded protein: CASSPTGRSNSPLHF.

CDR3 bases: TGTGCCAGCAGTTACCGGGGCCGCGGACCCTACGAGCAGTACTTC. Translated, it gives CASSYRGRGPYEQYF. J is TRBJ2-7 and V is TRBV6-6; D may match TRBD1 or TRBD2 (5 bases each). V was trimmed by 2 bases and J by 2 bases, leaving 13 bases between them. This CDR3 spans 15 amino acids. Germline lookup yields CDR1 MNHNY and CDR2 SVGAGI (reference sequence).

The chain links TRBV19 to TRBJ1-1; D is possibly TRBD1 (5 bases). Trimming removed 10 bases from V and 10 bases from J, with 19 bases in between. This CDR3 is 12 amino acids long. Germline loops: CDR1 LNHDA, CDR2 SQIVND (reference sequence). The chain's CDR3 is CATRWTSGSAFF. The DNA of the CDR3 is TGTGCCACCAGGTGGACATCGGGGTCAGCTTTCTTT.

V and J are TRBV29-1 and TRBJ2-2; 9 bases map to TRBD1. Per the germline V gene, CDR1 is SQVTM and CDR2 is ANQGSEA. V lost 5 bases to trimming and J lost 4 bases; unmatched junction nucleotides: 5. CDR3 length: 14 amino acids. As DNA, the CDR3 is TGCAGCGTTCAACAGGGGGCCCGCACCGGGGAGCTGTTTTTT. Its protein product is CSVQQGARTGELFF.

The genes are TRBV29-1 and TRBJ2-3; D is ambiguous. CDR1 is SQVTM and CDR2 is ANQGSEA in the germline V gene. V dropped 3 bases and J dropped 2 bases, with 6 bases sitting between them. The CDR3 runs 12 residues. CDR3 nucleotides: TGCAGCGTTGACGCCAACACAGATACGCAGTATTTT. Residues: CSVDANTDTQYF.

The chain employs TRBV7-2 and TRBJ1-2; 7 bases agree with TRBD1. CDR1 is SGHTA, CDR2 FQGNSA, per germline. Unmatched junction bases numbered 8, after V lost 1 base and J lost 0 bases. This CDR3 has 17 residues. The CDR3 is CASSLDWGQGANYGYTF. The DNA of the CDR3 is TGTGCCAGCAGCTTAGATTGGGGGCAGGGGGCTAACTATGGCTACACCTTC.

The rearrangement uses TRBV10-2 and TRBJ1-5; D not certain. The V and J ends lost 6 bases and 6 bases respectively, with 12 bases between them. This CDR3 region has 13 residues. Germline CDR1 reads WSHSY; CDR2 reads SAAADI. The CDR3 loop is CASRVGWGQPQHF. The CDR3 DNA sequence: TGCGCCAGCAGGGTAGGGTGGGGTCAGCCCCAGCATTTT.

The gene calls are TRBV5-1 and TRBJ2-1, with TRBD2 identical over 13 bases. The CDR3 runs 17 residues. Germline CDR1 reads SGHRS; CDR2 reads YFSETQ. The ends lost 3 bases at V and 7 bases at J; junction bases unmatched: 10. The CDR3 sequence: CASSSARGLAGLNEQFF. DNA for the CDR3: TGCGCCAGCAGCTCCGCTAGGGGACTAGCGGGACTGAATGAGCAGTTCTTC.

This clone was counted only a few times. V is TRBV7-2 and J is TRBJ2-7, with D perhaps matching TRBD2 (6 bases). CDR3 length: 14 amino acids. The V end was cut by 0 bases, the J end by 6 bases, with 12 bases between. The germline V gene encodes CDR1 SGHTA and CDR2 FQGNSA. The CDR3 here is CASSLAGWGGEQYF. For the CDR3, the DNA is TGTGCCAGCAGCTTAGCAGGCTGGGGAGGCGAGCAGTACTTC.

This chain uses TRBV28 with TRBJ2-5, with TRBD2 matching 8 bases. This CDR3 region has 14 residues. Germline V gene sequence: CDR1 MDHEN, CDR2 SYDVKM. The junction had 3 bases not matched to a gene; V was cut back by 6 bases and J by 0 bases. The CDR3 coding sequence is TGTGCCAGCAGCGGGGGGGCGAACCAAGAGACCCAGTACTTC. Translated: CASSGGANQETQYF. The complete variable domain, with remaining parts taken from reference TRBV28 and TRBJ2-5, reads DVKVTQSSRYLVKRTGEKVFLECVQDMDHENMFWYRQDPGLGLRLIYFSYDVKMKEKGDIPEGYSVSREKKERFSLILESASTNQTSMYLCASSGGANQETQYFGPGTRLLVL.

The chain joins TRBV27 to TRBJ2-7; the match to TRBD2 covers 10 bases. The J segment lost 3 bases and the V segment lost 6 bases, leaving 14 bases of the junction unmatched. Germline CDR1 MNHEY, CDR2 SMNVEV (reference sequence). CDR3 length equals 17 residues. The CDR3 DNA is TGTGCCAGCAGCATCAGGGCAGGAGGACTAGCGGACTACGAGCAGTACTTC. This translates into CASSIRAGGLADYEQYF.

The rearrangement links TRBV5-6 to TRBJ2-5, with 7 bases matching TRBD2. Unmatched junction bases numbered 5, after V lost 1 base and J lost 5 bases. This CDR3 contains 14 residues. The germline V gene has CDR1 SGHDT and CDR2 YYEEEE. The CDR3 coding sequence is TGTGCCAGCAGCTTGTGGCTAGCGGCGGAGACCCAGTACTTC. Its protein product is CASSLWLAAETQYF.

The CDR3 DNA is TGCAGTGCCCGGACAGGGGGCGGCTACACCTTC. It encodes CSARTGGGYTF. The chain joins TRBV20-1 to TRBJ1-2; 11 nucleotides agree with TRBD1. Germline lookup yields CDR1 DFQATT and CDR2 SNEGSKA (reference sequence). The V and J ends lost 6 bases and 8 bases, in that order; junction bases with no gene match: 2. The CDR3 is made up of 11 amino acids.

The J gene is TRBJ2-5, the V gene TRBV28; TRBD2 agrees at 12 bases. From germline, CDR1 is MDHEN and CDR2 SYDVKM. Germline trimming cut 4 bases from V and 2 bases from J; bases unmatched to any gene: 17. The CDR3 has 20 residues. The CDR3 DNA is TGTGCCAGCAGTTCCCCCCGACTAGCGGGAGTCTTTTTCGGTCAAGAGACCCAGTACTTC. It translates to CASSSPRLAGVFFGQETQYF.

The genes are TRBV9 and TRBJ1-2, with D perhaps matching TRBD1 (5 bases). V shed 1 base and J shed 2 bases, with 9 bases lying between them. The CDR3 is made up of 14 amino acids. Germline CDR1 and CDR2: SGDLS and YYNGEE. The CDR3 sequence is CASSVQGINYGYTF. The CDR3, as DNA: TGTGCCAGCAGCGTACAGGGTATCAACTATGGCTACACCTTC.

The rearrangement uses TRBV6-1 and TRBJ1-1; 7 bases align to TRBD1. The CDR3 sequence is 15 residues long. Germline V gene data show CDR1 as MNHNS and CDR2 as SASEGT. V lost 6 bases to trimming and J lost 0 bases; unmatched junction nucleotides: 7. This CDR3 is CASRTPDRVNTEAFF. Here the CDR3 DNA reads TGTGCCAGCAGGACCCCTGACAGGGTGAACACTGAAGCTTTCTTT.

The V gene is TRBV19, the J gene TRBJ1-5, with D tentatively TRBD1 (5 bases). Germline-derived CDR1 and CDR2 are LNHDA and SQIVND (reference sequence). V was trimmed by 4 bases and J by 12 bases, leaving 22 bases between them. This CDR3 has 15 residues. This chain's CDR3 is CASSNPTMTGGGQHF. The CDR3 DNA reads TGTGCCAGTAGTAACCCGACAATGACCGGGGGAGGCCAGCATTTT.

CDR3 coding DNA: TGCGCCAGCACGGGGACAGGGCTCTACGAGCAGTACTTC. This encodes CASTGTGLYEQYF. The V and J genes are TRBV5-1 and TRBJ2-7, with TRBD1 matching 9 bases. With V trimmed by 6 bases and J by 3 bases, 4 bases remained unmatched. CDR3 size: 13 residues. Germline V CDR1 and CDR2: SGHRS, YFSETQ.

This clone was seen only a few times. The CDR3 loop reads CASSLAGTYRISSYNEQFF. The CDR3 nucleotides read TGTGCCAGCAGCTTAGCAGGGACATACAGGATCAGCTCCTACAATGAGCAGTTCTTC. The chain employs TRBV7-9 and TRBJ2-1; D perhaps matches TRBD1 (6 bases). Germline CDR1 and CDR2: SEHNR and FQNEAQ (reference sequence). This CDR3 has 19 residues. The germline V and J ends were trimmed by 0 bases and 0 bases, with 18 bases remaining between them.

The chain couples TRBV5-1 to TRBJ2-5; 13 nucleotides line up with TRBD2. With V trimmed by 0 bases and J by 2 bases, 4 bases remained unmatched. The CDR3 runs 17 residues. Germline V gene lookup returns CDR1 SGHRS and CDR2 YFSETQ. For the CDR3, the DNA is TGCGCCAGCAGCTTGGGGGGGACTAGCGGGATACAAGAGACCCAGTACTTC. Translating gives CASSLGGTSGIQETQYF.

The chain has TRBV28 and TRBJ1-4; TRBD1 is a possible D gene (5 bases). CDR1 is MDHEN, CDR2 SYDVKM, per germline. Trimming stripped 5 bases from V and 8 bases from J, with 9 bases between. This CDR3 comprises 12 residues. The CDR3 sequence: CASSRGREKLFF. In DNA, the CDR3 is TGTGCCAGCAGTCGGGGGAGGGAAAAACTGTTTTTT.

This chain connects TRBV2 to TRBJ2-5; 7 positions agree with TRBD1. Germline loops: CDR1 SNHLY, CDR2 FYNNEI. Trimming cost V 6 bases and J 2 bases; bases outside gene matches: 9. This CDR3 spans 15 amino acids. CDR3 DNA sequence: TGTGCCAGCAGGAGGGGGCTGGGAACTCAAGAGACCCAGTACTTC. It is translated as CASRRGLGTQETQYF.

CDR3 DNA sequence: TGCGCCAGCAGCCAAGACCCCAGCACAGATACGCAGTATTTT. The encoded protein is CASSQDPSTDTQYF. The V and J genes are TRBV4-1 and TRBJ2-3; D uncertain. Germline values: CDR1 MGHRA, CDR2 YSYEKL. V was cut by 0 bases and J by 0 bases, with 4 bases left in between. The CDR3 consists of 14 residues.

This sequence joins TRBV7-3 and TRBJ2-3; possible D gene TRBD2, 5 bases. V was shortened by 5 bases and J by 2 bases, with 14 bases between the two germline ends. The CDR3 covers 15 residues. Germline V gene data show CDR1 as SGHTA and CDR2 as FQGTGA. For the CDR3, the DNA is TGTGCCAGCAGCAAACTCCGAGGGTACACAGATACGCAGTATTTT. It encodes CASSKLRGYTDTQYF.